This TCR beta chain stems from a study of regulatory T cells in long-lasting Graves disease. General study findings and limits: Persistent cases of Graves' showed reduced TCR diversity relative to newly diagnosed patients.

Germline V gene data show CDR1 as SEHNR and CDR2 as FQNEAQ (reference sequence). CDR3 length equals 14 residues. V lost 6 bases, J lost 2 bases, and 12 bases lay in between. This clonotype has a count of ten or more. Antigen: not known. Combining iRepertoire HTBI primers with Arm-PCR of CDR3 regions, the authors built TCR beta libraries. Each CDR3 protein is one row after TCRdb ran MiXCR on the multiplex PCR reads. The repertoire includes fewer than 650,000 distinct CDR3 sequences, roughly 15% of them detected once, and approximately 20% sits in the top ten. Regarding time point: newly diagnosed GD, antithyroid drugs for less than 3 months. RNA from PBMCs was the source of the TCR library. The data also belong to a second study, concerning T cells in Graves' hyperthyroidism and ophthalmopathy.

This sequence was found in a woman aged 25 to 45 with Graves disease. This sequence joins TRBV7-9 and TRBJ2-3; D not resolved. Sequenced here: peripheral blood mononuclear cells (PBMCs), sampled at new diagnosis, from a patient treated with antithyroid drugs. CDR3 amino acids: CASRLSAYTDTQYF. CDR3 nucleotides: TGTGCCAGCAGGCTATCGGCCTACACAGATACGCAGTATTTT.